Listed below are T cell receptor beta chains from one sample, sequenced in a study of T-cell reconstitution after alpha-beta-depleted transplantation in children. TCRdb passed the PCR reads through MiXCR, listing each CDR3 protein once. The sample has around 300,000 distinct CDR3 sequences, under 14% seen once; the top ten hold 20% to 25%. The material sequenced was peripheral blood, taken 180 days after TCRalphabeta/CD19-depleted stem cell transplant. The receptors stem from a male patient aged 2-15 years who had a stem cell transplant for chronic granulomatous disease, so the T cells may come from the graft donor. Each CDR3 is given with its conserved first and last residue. D genes are given only for firm matches. Not every row has a clone size; where given, it reads once, few, many or a size class.

V gene: TRBV29-1
J gene: TRBJ2-4
clone size: many
D gene: -
CDR3 DNA: TGCAGCGCGACAGGCAACGAAAACATTCAGTACTTC
CDR3 protein: CSATGNENIQYF

V gene: TRBV15
J gene: TRBJ2-5
clone size: many
D gene: -
CDR3 DNA: TGTGCCACCAGCAGACGTATTTTAGAGACCCAGTACTTC
CDR3 protein: CATSRRILETQYF

V gene: TRBV5-1
J gene: TRBJ2-2
clone size: many
D gene: -
CDR3 DNA: TGCGCCAGCAGCTTGGGCCAGGGAAGCACCGGGGAGCTGTTTTTT
CDR3 protein: CASSLGQGSTGELFF

V gene: TRBV19
J gene: TRBJ1-5
clone size: -
D gene: -
CDR3 DNA: TGTGCCAGTAGTATCGGACGGAATCAGCCCCAGCATTTT
CDR3 protein: CASSIGRNQPQHF

V gene: TRBV29-1
J gene: TRBJ2-1
clone size: many
D gene: TRBD1
CDR3 DNA: TGCAGCGTCTTAGGACAGGGCTCCTACAATGAGCAGTTCTTC
CDR3 protein: CSVLGQGSYNEQFF

V gene: TRBV5-1
J gene: TRBJ2-1
clone size: many
D gene: TRBD2
CDR3 DNA: TGCGCCAGCAGCTTGGCCAGCGGGGGTGTAGACAATGAGCAGTTCTTC
CDR3 protein: CASSLASGGVDNEQFF

V gene: TRBV13
J gene: TRBJ2-2
clone size: once
D gene: -
CDR3 DNA: TGTGCCAGCGACTCCCGGGACTTCGGAGCCGGGGAGCTGTTTTTT
CDR3 protein: CASDSRDFGAGELFF

V gene: TRBV12-3/TRBV12-4
J gene: TRBJ1-1
clone size: many
D gene: TRBD1
CDR3 DNA: TGTGCCAGCAGTTCGACAGGGATCTCGACTGAAGCTTTCTTT
CDR3 protein: CASSSTGISTEAFF

V gene: TRBV12-3/TRBV12-4
J gene: TRBJ1-1
clone size: many
D gene: -
CDR3 DNA: TGTGCCAGCAGCATGCATGTCGGCACTGAAGCTTTCTTT
CDR3 protein: CASSMHVGTEAFF

V gene: TRBV7-2
J gene: TRBJ1-1
clone size: -
D gene: -
CDR3 DNA: TGTGCCAGCAGCCAGTCCATCATGGGGGCCACTGAAGCTTTCTTT
CDR3 protein: CASSQSIMGATEAFF

V gene: TRBV6-5
J gene: TRBJ1-3
clone size: many
D gene: -
CDR3 DNA: TGTGCCAGCAGTTACCTCGGGGTTCTACCCTCTGGAAACACCATATATTTT
CDR3 protein: CASSYLGVLPSGNTIYF

V gene: TRBV20-1
J gene: TRBJ2-1
clone size: many
D gene: -
CDR3 DNA: TGCAGTGCTAGTAGGGCGGGGGCAGGGGAGCAGTTCTTC
CDR3 protein: CSASRAGAGEQFF

V gene: TRBV20-1
J gene: TRBJ2-7
clone size: few
D gene: -
CDR3 DNA: TGCTGTGCTAGTCGATTAAAGCCGTATGAAGGCTCCTACGAGCAGTACTTC
CDR3 protein: CCASRLKPYEGSYEQYF

V gene: TRBV27
J gene: TRBJ2-2
clone size: many
D gene: -
CDR3 DNA: TGTGCCAGCACCCTCCGAGGGAAAGATCCCGGGGAGCTGTTTTTT
CDR3 protein: CASTLRGKDPGELFF

V gene: TRBV12-3/TRBV12-4
J gene: TRBJ2-5
clone size: many
D gene: -
CDR3 DNA: TGTGCCAGCAGTTTCATATTGGGGACCCAGTACTTC
CDR3 protein: CASSFILGTQYF

V gene: TRBV29-1
J gene: TRBJ1-2
clone size: many
D gene: -
CDR3 DNA: TGCAGCGTGGTGGAAGGCTATGGCTACACCTTC
CDR3 protein: CSVVEGYGYTF

V gene: TRBV2
J gene: TRBJ2-3
clone size: -
D gene: -
CDR3 DNA: TGTGCCAGCAGCGCACGGGACGCCGGGGATGTGGATACGCAGTATTTT
CDR3 protein: CASSARDAGDVDTQYF

V gene: TRBV5-5
J gene: TRBJ2-2
clone size: many
D gene: -
CDR3 DNA: TGTGCCAGCAGCCAACAGGGTTTTCACACCGGGGAGCTGTTTTTT
CDR3 protein: CASSQQGFHTGELFF

V gene: TRBV9
J gene: TRBJ2-2
clone size: many
D gene: -
CDR3 DNA: TGTGCCAGCACCGCAAACACCGGGGAGCTGTTTTTT
CDR3 protein: CASTANTGELFF

V gene: TRBV23-1
J gene: TRBJ1-5
clone size: many
D gene: -
CDR3 DNA: TGCGCCAGCAGTCAACCTATCCACCAAGCCCAGCATTTT
CDR3 protein: CASSQPIHQAQHF

V gene: TRBV5-6
J gene: TRBJ2-4
clone size: -
D gene: TRBD2
CDR3 DNA: TGTGCCAGCAGCTTGGCCGGGCGGCTAGCGGGAGGGCCGGACATTCAGTACTTC
CDR3 protein: CASSLAGRLAGGPDIQYF

V gene: TRBV7-9
J gene: TRBJ2-1
clone size: few
D gene: TRBD1
CDR3 DNA: TGTGCCAGCAGCTTCCTAGGACAGGTCTACAATGAGCAGTTCTTC
CDR3 protein: CASSFLGQVYNEQFF

V gene: TRBV29-1
J gene: TRBJ2-5
clone size: many
D gene: -
CDR3 DNA: TGCAGCGTTGGGGGGATCCAAGAGACCCAGTACTTC
CDR3 protein: CSVGGIQETQYF